This TCR beta chain derives from a study of OX40 agonist ivuxolimab in advanced cancers. Germline loops: CDR1 MNHNS, CDR2 SASEGT. The CDR3 length is 14 residues. The V gene lost 1 base and the J gene lost 5 bases, with 8 bases spanning the gap. This clone was observed a single time. Its antigen is not identified. TCRdb's table, derived via immunoSEQ multiplex PCR, lists solely in-frame clones and lacks some. The table has around 80,000 clones, 75% to 90% seen once. Notes on the study in general: Clones of CD4+ and CD8+ blood T cells grew by week 6 at doses of 0.1 to 3.0 mg/kg. Not determined was the antigen specificity of the expanded peripheral T cells.

This clonotype was obtained from an adult with an advanced solid tumor such as melanoma, head and neck, liver or kidney cancer. Sequences were derived from CD4+ or CD8+ T cells sorted from blood, sampled in a trial of the OX40 agonist ivuxolimab. The V gene is TRBV6-1, the J gene TRBJ2-2; D possibly corresponds to TRBD1 (5 bases). The CDR3 bases are TGTGCCAGCAGTGAAGTATCAGGGACCGGGGAGCTGTTTTTT. It is translated as CASSEVSGTGELFF.